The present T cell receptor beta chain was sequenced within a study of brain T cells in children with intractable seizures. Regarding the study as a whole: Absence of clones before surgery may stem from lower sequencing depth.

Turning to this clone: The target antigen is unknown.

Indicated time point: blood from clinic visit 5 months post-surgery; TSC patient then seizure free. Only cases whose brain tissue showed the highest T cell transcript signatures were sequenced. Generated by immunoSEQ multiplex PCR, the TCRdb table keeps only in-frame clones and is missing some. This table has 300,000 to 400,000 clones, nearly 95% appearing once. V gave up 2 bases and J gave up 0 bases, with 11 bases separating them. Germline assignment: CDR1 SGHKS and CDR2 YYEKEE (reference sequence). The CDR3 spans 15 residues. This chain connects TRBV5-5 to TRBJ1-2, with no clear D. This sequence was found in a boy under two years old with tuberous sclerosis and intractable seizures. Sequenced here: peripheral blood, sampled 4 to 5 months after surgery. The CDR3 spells CASSLLFRANYGYTF. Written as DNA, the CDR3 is TGTGCCAGCAGCTTATTATTTCGTGCTAACTATGGCTACACCTTC.